Presented here are 3 T cell receptor beta chains from one specimen sequenced in a study of blood T cell repertoires in COVID-19. Some clones are missing from TCRdb's copy, which holds only in-frame ones; the method was immunoSEQ multiplex PCR. The table has around 220,000 clones, 90% seen once. The source material was PBMCs or T cells enriched from blood (not recorded which). These receptors came from a man aged 30-40 years who had been exposed to COVID-19.

This chain links TRBV12-5 with TRBJ2-7; 7 nucleotides align to TRBD1. Germline-derived CDR1 and CDR2 are LGHNT and FRNRAP. The V and J ends lost 6 bases and 7 bases, in that order; junction bases with no gene match: 15. The CDR3 spans 15 residues. CDR3 in amino acids: CASGAPPWPQGEQYF. In DNA form, the CDR3 reads TGTGCTAGTGGCGCTCCTCCGTGGCCACAGGGGGAGCAGTACTTC. Drawing the rest from reference TRBV12-5 and TRBJ2-7, the complete variable domain is DARVTQTPRHKVTEMGQEVTMRCQPILGHNTVFWYRQTMMQGLELLAYFRNRAPLDDSGMPKDRFSAEMPDATLATLKIQPSEPRDSAVYFCASGAPPWPQGEQYFGPGTRLTVT.

The chain joins TRBV6-1 to TRBJ2-3; D possibly corresponds to TRBD2 (5 bases). Trimming stripped 0 bases from V and 2 bases from J, with 18 bases between. This CDR3 is built from 18 residues. Germline loops: CDR1 MNHNS, CDR2 SASEGT. CDR3 in amino acids: CASSEALYGIGLTDTQYF. CDR3 nucleotides: TGTGCCAGCAGTGAAGCGCTCTACGGGATTGGCCTCACAGATACGCAGTATTTT.

The rearrangement joins TRBV7-2 to TRBJ2-3, with 10 bases identical to TRBD2. Germline V gene sequence: CDR1 SGHTA, CDR2 FQGNSA. J gave up 1 base and V 0 bases, and 10 bases lay outside the gene matches. This CDR3 contains 19 residues. The CDR3 loop reads CASSLAQLLAGIRTDTQYF. The CDR3 DNA follows: TGTGCCAGCAGCTTAGCGCAGTTACTAGCGGGGATCCGCACAGATACGCAGTATTTT.